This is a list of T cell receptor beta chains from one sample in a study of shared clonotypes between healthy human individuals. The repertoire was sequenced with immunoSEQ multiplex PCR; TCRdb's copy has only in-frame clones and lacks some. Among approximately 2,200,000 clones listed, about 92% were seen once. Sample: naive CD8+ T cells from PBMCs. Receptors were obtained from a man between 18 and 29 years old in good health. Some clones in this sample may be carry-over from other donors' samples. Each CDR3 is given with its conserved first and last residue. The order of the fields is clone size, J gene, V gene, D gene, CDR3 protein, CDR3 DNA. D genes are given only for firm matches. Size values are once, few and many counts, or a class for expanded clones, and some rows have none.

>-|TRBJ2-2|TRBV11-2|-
CASSLIRGRVTGELFF
TGTGCCAGCAGCTTAATCCGGGGCAGGGTCACCGGGGAGCTGTTTTTT
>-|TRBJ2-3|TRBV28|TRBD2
CASSSRLAGGPDTQYF
TGTGCCAGCAGTTCCCGACTAGCGGGAGGGCCGGATACGCAGTATTTT
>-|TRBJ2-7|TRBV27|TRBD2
CASSLGTSREQYF
TGTGCCAGCAGTTTAGGGACTAGCCGCGAGCAGTACTTC
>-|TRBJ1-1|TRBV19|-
CASSLSDEAFF
TGTGCCAGTAGCCTCTCTGATGAAGCTTTCTTT
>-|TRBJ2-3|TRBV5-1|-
CASSLVLGLARTDTQYF
TGCGCCAGCAGCTTGGTTCTAGGGCTAGCCCGTACAGATACGCAGTATTTT
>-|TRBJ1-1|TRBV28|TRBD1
CASTGQGNTEAFF
TGTGCCAGCACCGGACAGGGGAACACTGAAGCTTTCTTT
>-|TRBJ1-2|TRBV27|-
CASSLKRGSALGYTF
TGTGCCAGCAGTTTGAAAAGGGGGTCGGCGCTGGGCTACACCTTC
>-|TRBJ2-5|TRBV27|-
CASRRSGVRETQYF
TGTGCCAGCAGGAGATCAGGGGTGAGGGAGACCCAGTACTTC
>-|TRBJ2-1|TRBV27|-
CASSLPGPAEQFF
TGTGCCAGCAGTTTACCGGGGCCGGCTGAGCAGTTCTTC
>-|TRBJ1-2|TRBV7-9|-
CASSPTTNRTYGYTF
TGTGCCAGCAGCCCTACCACAAACAGAACGTATGGCTACACCTTC
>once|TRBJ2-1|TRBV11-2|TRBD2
CASSSSGLAGGHNEQFF
TGTGCCAGCAGCTCCTCGGGACTAGCGGGAGGGCACAATGAGCAGTTCTTC
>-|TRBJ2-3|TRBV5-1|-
CASSPTYRWESDTQYF
TGCGCCAGCAGTCCGACTTACAGGTGGGAGTCTGATACGCAGTATTTT
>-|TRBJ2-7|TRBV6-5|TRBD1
CASSYSTGGLYEQYF
TGTGCCAGCAGTTACTCGACAGGGGGCTTGTACGAGCAGTACTTC
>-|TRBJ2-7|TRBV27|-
CASSKGSRGYEQYF
TGTGCCAGCAGTAAAGGGAGCAGGGGATACGAGCAGTACTTC
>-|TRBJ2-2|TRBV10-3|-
CAISESGVLTGELFF
TGTGCCATCAGTGAGTCAGGCGTCCTAACCGGGGAGCTGTTTTTT
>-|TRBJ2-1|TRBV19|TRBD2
CASSIDRLQAGVDEQFF
TGTGCCAGTAGTATAGATCGCCTACAAGCGGGGGTGGATGAGCAGTTCTTC
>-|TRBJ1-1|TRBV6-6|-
CASSYSEGVNTEAFF
TGTGCCAGCAGTTACTCGGAAGGTGTTAACACTGAAGCTTTCTTT
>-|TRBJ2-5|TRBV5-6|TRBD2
CASSLEAGGRQTQYF
TGTGCCAGCAGCTTGGAAGCGGGAGGGCGGCAGACCCAGTACTTC
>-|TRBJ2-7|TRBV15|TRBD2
CATRGLSGTFSGEQYF
TGTGCCACCAGAGGACTTAGCGGGACTTTCTCCGGGGAGCAGTACTTC
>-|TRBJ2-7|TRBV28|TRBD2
CASSFHRLAGVSAYEQYF
TGTGCCAGCAGTTTTCATCGACTAGCGGGAGTCTCGGCCTACGAGCAGTACTTC
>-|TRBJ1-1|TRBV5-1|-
CASSLAKDTEAFF
TGCGCCAGCAGCTTGGCTAAGGACACTGAAGCTTTCTTT
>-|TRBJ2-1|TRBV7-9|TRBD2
CASRTSGRNEQFF
TGTGCCAGCCGGACTAGCGGGAGGAATGAGCAGTTCTTC
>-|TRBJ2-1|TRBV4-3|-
CASSPTSFGEQFF
TGCGCCAGCAGCCCGACTAGTTTTGGTGAGCAGTTCTTC
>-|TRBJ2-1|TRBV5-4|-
CASSLQGGQFF
TGTGCCAGCAGCTTACAGGGAGGGCAGTTCTTC
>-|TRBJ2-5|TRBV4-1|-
CASSGREETQYF
TGCGCCAGCAGCGGGCGGGAAGAGACCCAGTACTTC
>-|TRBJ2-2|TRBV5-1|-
CASSFIPLSRGRAGELFF
TGCGCCAGCAGCTTTATACCCCTCTCGCGGGGACGAGCCGGGGAGCTGTTTTTT
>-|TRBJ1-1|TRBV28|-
CASSYRQGTEAFF
TGTGCCAGCAGTTATAGGCAGGGGACTGAAGCTTTCTTT
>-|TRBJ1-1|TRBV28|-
CASSLSGDNTEAFF
TGTGCCAGCAGTTTATCTGGGGACAACACTGAAGCTTTCTTT
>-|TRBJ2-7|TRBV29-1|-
CSVGAGFSSEQYF
TGCAGCGTTGGGGCAGGGTTTTCCTCCGAGCAGTACTTC
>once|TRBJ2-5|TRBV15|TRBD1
CATSTLDRGLETQYF
TGTGCCACCAGCACCCTCGACAGGGGGCTGGAGACCCAGTACTTC
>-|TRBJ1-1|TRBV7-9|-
CASSPPGTEAFF
TGTGCCAGCAGCCCCCCGGGGACTGAAGCTTTCTTT
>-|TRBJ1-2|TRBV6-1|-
CASRGVDSSNYGYTF
TGTGCCAGCAGGGGGGTGGACAGCTCTAACTATGGCTACACCTTC
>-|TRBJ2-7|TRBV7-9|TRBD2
CASSFGLAGPYEQYF
TGTGCCAGCAGCTTTGGACTAGCGGGACCCTACGAGCAGTACTTC
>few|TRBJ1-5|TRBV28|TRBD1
CASMRTGAQPQHF
TGTGCCAGCATGAGGACAGGGGCTCAGCCCCAGCATTTT
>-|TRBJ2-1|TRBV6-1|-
CASSGQLHFREQFF
TGTGCCAGCAGTGGACAGCTCCATTTTCGGGAGCAGTTCTTC
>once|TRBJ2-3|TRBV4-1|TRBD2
CASSAQPGLGTDTQYF
TGCGCCAGCAGCGCCCAGCCGGGACTAGGAACAGATACGCAGTATTTT
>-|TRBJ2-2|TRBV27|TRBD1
CASSITAGTVNTGELFF
TGTGCCAGCAGTATTACGGCTGGGACAGTCAACACCGGGGAGCTGTTTTTT
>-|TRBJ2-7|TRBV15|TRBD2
CATSRGEGPTPSYEQYF
TGTGCCACCAGCAGAGGGGAGGGGCCAACCCCCTCCTACGAGCAGTACTTC
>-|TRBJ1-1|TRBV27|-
CASSLGRATEAFF
TGTGCCAGCAGTTTAGGCAGGGCCACTGAAGCTTTCTTT